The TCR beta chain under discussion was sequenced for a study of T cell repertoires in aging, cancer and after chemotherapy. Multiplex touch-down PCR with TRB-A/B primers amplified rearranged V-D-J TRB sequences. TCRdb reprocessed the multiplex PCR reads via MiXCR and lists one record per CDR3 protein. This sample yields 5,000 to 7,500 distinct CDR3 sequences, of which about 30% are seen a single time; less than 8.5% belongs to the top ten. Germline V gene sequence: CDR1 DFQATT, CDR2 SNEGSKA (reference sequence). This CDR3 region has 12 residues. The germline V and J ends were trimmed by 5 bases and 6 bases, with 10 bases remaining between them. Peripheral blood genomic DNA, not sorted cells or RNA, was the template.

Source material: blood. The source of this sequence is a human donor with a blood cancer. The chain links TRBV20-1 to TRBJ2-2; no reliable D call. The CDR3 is CSASREPGELFF. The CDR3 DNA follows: TGCAGTGCTTCTAGAGAACCCGGGGAGCTGTTTTTT.